These T cell receptor beta chains were read from a single sample in a study of blood T cells in healthy people across ages. MiXCR, applied by TCRdb to the 5' RACE reads, yields one record per CDR3 protein. The data contain about 730,000 distinct CDR3 sequences, roughly 45% of them singletons. The specimen was blood. These receptors all stem from a woman aged 60-70 years in good health. Both conserved end residues are part of each CDR3. Each record gives: J gene, D gene, V gene, clone size, CDR3 protein, CDR3 DNA. A D gene is named only where the DNA matches it firmly. Clone size, where shown, is once, few, many, or a class for clones that have expanded.

J gene: TRBJ2-1; D gene: TRBD2; V gene: TRBV12-3/TRBV12-4; clone size: NA; CDR3 protein: CASSFGKGLAGDEQFF; CDR3 DNA: TGTGCCAGCAGTTTTGGGAAGGGACTAGCTGGCGATGAGCAGTTCTTC
J gene: TRBJ1-1; D gene: NA; V gene: TRBV7-9; clone size: few; CDR3 protein: CASSLTGDGSTEAFF; CDR3 DNA: TGTGCCAGCAGCTTAACGGGGGACGGGTCCACTGAAGCTTTCTTT
J gene: TRBJ1-1; D gene: NA; V gene: TRBV5-6; clone size: few; CDR3 protein: CASSLTAAEAHTEAFF; CDR3 DNA: TGTGCCAGCAGCTTGACCGCCGCAGAGGCACACACTGAAGCTTTCTTT
J gene: TRBJ2-5; D gene: NA; V gene: TRBV7-9; clone size: NA; CDR3 protein: CASSFLRGTGQETQYF; CDR3 DNA: TGTGCCAGCAGCTTCCTGAGGGGTACAGGGCAAGAGACCCAGTACTTC
J gene: TRBJ1-6; D gene: NA; V gene: TRBV7-9; clone size: NA; CDR3 protein: CASSLYRTVNSPLHF; CDR3 DNA: TGTGCCAGCAGCTTATACCGGACAGTTAATTCACCCCTCCACTTT
J gene: TRBJ2-7; D gene: NA; V gene: TRBV10-3; clone size: NA; CDR3 protein: CAIEGALNEQYF; CDR3 DNA: TGTGCCATCGAGGGAGCCTTGAACGAGCAGTACTTC
J gene: TRBJ2-1; D gene: NA; V gene: TRBV15; clone size: few; CDR3 protein: CATSPRVDEQFF; CDR3 DNA: TGTGCCACCAGCCCGCGGGTGGATGAGCAGTTCTTC
J gene: TRBJ2-3; D gene: TRBD2; V gene: TRBV9; clone size: NA; CDR3 protein: CASSVESAGGASDTQYF; CDR3 DNA: TGTGCCAGCAGCGTAGAATCAGCGGGAGGGGCTTCGGATACGCAGTATTTT
J gene: TRBJ1-2; D gene: NA; V gene: TRBV20-1; clone size: NA; CDR3 protein: CSAFAGIGNYGYTF; CDR3 DNA: TGCAGTGCCTTCGCCGGGATAGGGAACTATGGCTACACCTTC
J gene: TRBJ2-5; D gene: NA; V gene: TRBV7-8; clone size: NA; CDR3 protein: CASSLRDRQGETQYF; CDR3 DNA: TGTGCCAGCAGCTTACGGGACCGACAAGGAGAGACCCAGTACTTC
J gene: TRBJ2-1; D gene: NA; V gene: TRBV5-1; clone size: many; CDR3 protein: CASSFLNNEQFF; CDR3 DNA: TGCGCCAGCAGCTTTCTTAACAATGAGCAGTTCTTC
J gene: TRBJ2-5; D gene: TRBD2; V gene: TRBV5-1; clone size: NA; CDR3 protein: CASSLANGAGVRQYF; CDR3 DNA: TGCGCCAGCAGCTTGGCCAACGGAGCGGGGGTCCGGCAGTACTTC
J gene: TRBJ2-7; D gene: NA; V gene: TRBV28; clone size: NA; CDR3 protein: CASSPLKGYEQYF; CDR3 DNA: TGTGCCAGCAGTCCCCTCAAGGGCTACGAGCAGTACTTC
J gene: TRBJ1-2; D gene: NA; V gene: TRBV3-1; clone size: few; CDR3 protein: CASSQLQNYGYTF; CDR3 DNA: TGTGCCAGCAGCCAACTCCAGAACTATGGCTACACCTTC
J gene: TRBJ2-4; D gene: NA; V gene: TRBV25-1; clone size: NA; CDR3 protein: CASSEHPINIQYF; CDR3 DNA: TGTGCCAGCAGTGAGCACCCAATAAACATTCAGTACTTC
J gene: TRBJ2-5; D gene: NA; V gene: TRBV6-1; clone size: few; CDR3 protein: CASNPGVGNEQYF; CDR3 DNA: TGTGCCAGCAACCCGGGAGTGGGTAATGAGCAGTACTTC
J gene: TRBJ1-5; D gene: NA; V gene: TRBV10-3; clone size: few; CDR3 protein: CAISESGGPNQPQHF; CDR3 DNA: TGTGCCATCAGTGAGTCGGGGGGGCCAAATCAGCCCCAGCATTTT
J gene: TRBJ2-3; D gene: NA; V gene: TRBV7-2; clone size: few; CDR3 protein: CASSPHSRDTQYF; CDR3 DNA: TGTGCCAGCAGCCCGCACAGCCGGGATACGCAGTATTTT
J gene: TRBJ2-4; D gene: NA; V gene: TRBV20-1; clone size: many; CDR3 protein: CSAPLGKNIQYF; CDR3 DNA: TGCAGTGCTCCCCTCGGCAAAAACATTCAGTACTTC
J gene: TRBJ2-5; D gene: TRBD2; V gene: TRBV9; clone size: NA; CDR3 protein: CASSALLGGASETQYF; CDR3 DNA: TGTGCCAGCAGCGCCCTCCTCGGGGGGGCGTCAGAGACCCAGTACTTC
J gene: TRBJ2-3; D gene: TRBD1; V gene: TRBV9; clone size: NA; CDR3 protein: CASSVEEGGRTDTQYF; CDR3 DNA: TGTGCCAGCAGCGTAGAGGAAGGGGGCCGGACAGATACGCAGTATTTT
J gene: TRBJ2-7; D gene: NA; V gene: TRBV6-2/TRBV6-3; clone size: few; CDR3 protein: CASSYGDSEQYF; CDR3 DNA: TGTGCCAGCAGTTACGGGGACTCCGAGCAGTACTTC
J gene: TRBJ2-1; D gene: TRBD2; V gene: TRBV24-1; clone size: NA; CDR3 protein: CATSDPGLAGGGNEQFF; CDR3 DNA: TGTGCCACCAGTGACCCGGGACTAGCGGGAGGAGGCAATGAGCAGTTCTTC
J gene: TRBJ1-5; D gene: NA; V gene: TRBV7-8; clone size: NA; CDR3 protein: CASSLVAGVNQPQHF; CDR3 DNA: TGTGCCAGCAGCTTAGTTGCAGGGGTCAATCAGCCCCAGCATTTT
J gene: TRBJ1-2; D gene: NA; V gene: TRBV2; clone size: few; CDR3 protein: CASSEEAVANYGYTF; CDR3 DNA: TGTGCCAGCAGTGAAGAGGCTGTAGCTAACTATGGCTACACCTTC
J gene: TRBJ2-4; D gene: TRBD1; V gene: TRBV28; clone size: NA; CDR3 protein: CASRQGSAKNIQYF; CDR3 DNA: TGTGCCAGCAGACAGGGGTCGGCCAAAAACATTCAGTACTTC
J gene: TRBJ2-1; D gene: TRBD2; V gene: TRBV12-3/TRBV12-4; clone size: few; CDR3 protein: CASSFRLAGIQVSYNEQFF; CDR3 DNA: TGTGCCAGCAGTTTTCGACTAGCGGGAATCCAGGTCTCCTACAATGAGCAGTTCTTC
J gene: TRBJ1-2; D gene: TRBD1; V gene: TRBV5-1; clone size: NA; CDR3 protein: CASSFGGQGYGYTF; CDR3 DNA: TGCGCCAGCAGCTTCGGTGGACAGGGTTATGGCTACACCTTC
J gene: TRBJ1-2; D gene: NA; V gene: TRBV7-9; clone size: few; CDR3 protein: CASSLAAGGYTF; CDR3 DNA: TGTGCCAGCAGCTTAGCGGCGGGAGGCTACACCTTC
J gene: TRBJ2-3; D gene: TRBD2; V gene: TRBV12-3/TRBV12-4; clone size: once; CDR3 protein: CASSSSGGAADTQYF; CDR3 DNA: TGTGCCAGCAGCAGTAGCGGGGGGGCCGCAGATACGCAGTATTTT
J gene: TRBJ2-7; D gene: TRBD1; V gene: TRBV10-3; clone size: NA; CDR3 protein: CAIRARGQPYEQYF; CDR3 DNA: TGTGCCATCAGAGCACGGGGACAGCCCTACGAGCAGTACTTC
J gene: TRBJ2-1; D gene: NA; V gene: TRBV11-2; clone size: few; CDR3 protein: CASSFTFEGHNEQFF; CDR3 DNA: TGTGCCAGCAGCTTTACATTCGAGGGGCACAATGAGCAGTTCTTC
J gene: TRBJ1-6; D gene: NA; V gene: TRBV9; clone size: NA; CDR3 protein: CASSVGGNSYNSPLHF; CDR3 DNA: TGTGCCAGCAGCGTGGGGGGTAACTCCTATAATTCACCCCTCCACTTT
J gene: TRBJ2-7; D gene: NA; V gene: TRBV5-1; clone size: many; CDR3 protein: CASSLGTDPYEQYF; CDR3 DNA: TGCGCCAGCAGCTTGGGGACGGATCCCTACGAGCAGTACTTC
J gene: TRBJ2-1; D gene: NA; V gene: TRBV28; clone size: NA; CDR3 protein: CASSLFGDSVYNEQFF; CDR3 DNA: TGTGCCAGCAGTTTATTCGGGGATAGCGTCTACAATGAGCAGTTCTTC
J gene: TRBJ2-4; D gene: TRBD2; V gene: TRBV14; clone size: NA; CDR3 protein: CASSPPLAGALNNEQYF; CDR3 DNA: TGTGCCAGCAGCCCACCCCTAGCGGGGGCTTTAAACAATGAGCAGTACTTC
J gene: TRBJ2-5; D gene: TRBD2; V gene: TRBV7-8; clone size: NA; CDR3 protein: CASSTETSGTPGQYF; CDR3 DNA: TGTGCCAGCTCGACCGAGACTAGCGGGACTCCGGGGCAGTACTTC
J gene: TRBJ1-5; D gene: NA; V gene: TRBV7-9; clone size: NA; CDR3 protein: CASSTGGPPGSNQPQHF; CDR3 DNA: TGTGCCAGCAGCACCGGGGGCCCTCCCGGAAGCAATCAGCCCCAGCATTTT
J gene: TRBJ2-5; D gene: TRBD2; V gene: TRBV7-9; clone size: NA; CDR3 protein: CASSLLAGLTQETQYF; CDR3 DNA: TGTGCCAGCAGCTTACTAGCGGGACTTACACAAGAGACCCAGTACTTC
J gene: TRBJ1-2; D gene: NA; V gene: TRBV4-1; clone size: many; CDR3 protein: CASSQDMATNYGYTF; CDR3 DNA: TGCGCCAGCAGCCAAGACATGGCCACTAACTATGGCTACACCTTC
J gene: TRBJ1-6; D gene: NA; V gene: TRBV14; clone size: once; CDR3 protein: CASSQEWNSSLHF; CDR3 DNA: TGTGCCAGCAGCCAAGAATGGAATTCATCCCTCCACTTT
J gene: TRBJ1-1; D gene: NA; V gene: TRBV6-5; clone size: NA; CDR3 protein: CASFRQMSTEAFF; CDR3 DNA: TGTGCCAGCTTTAGACAGATGAGCACTGAAGCTTTCTTT
J gene: TRBJ2-5; D gene: TRBD2; V gene: TRBV9; clone size: few; CDR3 protein: CASSPSSGGAEETQYF; CDR3 DNA: TGTGCCAGCAGCCCCTCTAGCGGGGGGGCGGAAGAGACCCAGTACTTC
J gene: TRBJ2-2; D gene: NA; V gene: TRBV7-3; clone size: few; CDR3 protein: CASSQTAANTGELFF; CDR3 DNA: TGTGCCAGCAGCCAAACAGCTGCGAACACCGGGGAGCTGTTTTTT
J gene: TRBJ2-1; D gene: NA; V gene: TRBV7-9; clone size: NA; CDR3 protein: CASSTTGMGYNEQFF; CDR3 DNA: TGTGCCAGCAGCACAACAGGAATGGGGTACAATGAGCAGTTCTTC
J gene: TRBJ2-1; D gene: NA; V gene: TRBV29-1; clone size: many; CDR3 protein: CSVLPREGHNEQFF; CDR3 DNA: TGCAGCGTTCTCCCCAGGGAAGGGCACAATGAGCAGTTCTTC
J gene: TRBJ2-6; D gene: NA; V gene: TRBV6-1; clone size: NA; CDR3 protein: CASSGGTYSGAYVLTF; CDR3 DNA: TGTGCCAGCAGTGGAGGGACTTACTCTGGGGCCTACGTCCTGACTTTC
J gene: TRBJ2-7; D gene: NA; V gene: TRBV6-5; clone size: NA; CDR3 protein: CASSYTSQGANEQYF; CDR3 DNA: TGTGCCAGCAGTTACACGTCACAAGGGGCCAACGAGCAGTACTTC
J gene: TRBJ2-5; D gene: TRBD1; V gene: TRBV3-1; clone size: NA; CDR3 protein: CASSQGTGVKYGQYF; CDR3 DNA: TGTGCCAGCAGCCAAGGTACAGGGGTAAAGTACGGGCAGTACTTC
J gene: TRBJ2-7; D gene: TRBD2; V gene: TRBV4-3; clone size: NA; CDR3 protein: CASSQTSGGGYEQYF; CDR3 DNA: TGCGCCAGCAGCCAAACTAGCGGGGGAGGCTACGAGCAGTACTTC
J gene: TRBJ2-1; D gene: NA; V gene: TRBV7-2; clone size: few; CDR3 protein: CASSRGTPRGHEQFF; CDR3 DNA: TGTGCCAGCAGCAGGGGGACTCCTAGGGGTCATGAGCAGTTCTTC